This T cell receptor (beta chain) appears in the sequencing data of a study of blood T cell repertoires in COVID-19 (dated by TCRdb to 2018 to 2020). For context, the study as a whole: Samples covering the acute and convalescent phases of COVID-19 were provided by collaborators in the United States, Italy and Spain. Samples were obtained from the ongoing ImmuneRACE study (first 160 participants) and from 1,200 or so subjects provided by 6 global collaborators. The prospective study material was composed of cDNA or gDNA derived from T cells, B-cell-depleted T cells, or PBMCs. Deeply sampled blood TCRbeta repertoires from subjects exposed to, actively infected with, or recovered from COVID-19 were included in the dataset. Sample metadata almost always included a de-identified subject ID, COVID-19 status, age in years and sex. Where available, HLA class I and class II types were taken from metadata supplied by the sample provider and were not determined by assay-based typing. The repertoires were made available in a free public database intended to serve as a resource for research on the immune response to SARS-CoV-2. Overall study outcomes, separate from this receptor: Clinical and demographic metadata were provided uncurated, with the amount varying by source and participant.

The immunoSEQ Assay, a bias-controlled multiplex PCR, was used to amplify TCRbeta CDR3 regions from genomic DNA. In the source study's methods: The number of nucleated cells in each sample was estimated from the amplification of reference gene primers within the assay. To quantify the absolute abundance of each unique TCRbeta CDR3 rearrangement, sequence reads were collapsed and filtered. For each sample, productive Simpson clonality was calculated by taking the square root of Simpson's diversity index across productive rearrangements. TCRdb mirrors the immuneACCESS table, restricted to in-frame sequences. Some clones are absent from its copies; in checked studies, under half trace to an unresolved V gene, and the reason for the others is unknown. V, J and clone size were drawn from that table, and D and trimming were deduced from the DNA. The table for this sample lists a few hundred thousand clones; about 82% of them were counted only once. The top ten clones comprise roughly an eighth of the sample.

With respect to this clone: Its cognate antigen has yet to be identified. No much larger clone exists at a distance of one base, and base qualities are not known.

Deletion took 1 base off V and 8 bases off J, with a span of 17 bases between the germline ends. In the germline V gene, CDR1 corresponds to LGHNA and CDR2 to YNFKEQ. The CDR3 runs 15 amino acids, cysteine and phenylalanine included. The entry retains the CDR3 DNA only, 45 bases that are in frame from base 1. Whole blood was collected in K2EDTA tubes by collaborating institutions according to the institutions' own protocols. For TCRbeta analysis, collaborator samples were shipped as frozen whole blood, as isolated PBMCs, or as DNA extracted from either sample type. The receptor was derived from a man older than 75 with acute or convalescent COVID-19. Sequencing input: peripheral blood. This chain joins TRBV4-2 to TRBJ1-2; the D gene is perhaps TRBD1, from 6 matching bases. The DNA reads TGTGCCAGCAGCCAAGGGTCTGGGGGCGCGAGGGGCTACACCTTC. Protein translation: CASSQGSGGARGYTF.